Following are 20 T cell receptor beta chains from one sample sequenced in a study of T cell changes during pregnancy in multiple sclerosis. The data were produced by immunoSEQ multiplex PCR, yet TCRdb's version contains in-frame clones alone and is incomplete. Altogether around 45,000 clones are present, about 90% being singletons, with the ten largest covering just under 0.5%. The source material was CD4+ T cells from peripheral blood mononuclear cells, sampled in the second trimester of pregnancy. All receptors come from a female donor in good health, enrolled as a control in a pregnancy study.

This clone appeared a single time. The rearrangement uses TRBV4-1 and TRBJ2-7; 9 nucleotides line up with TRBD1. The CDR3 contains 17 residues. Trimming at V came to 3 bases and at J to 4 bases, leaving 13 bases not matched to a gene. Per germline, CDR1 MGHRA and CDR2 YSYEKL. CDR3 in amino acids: CASSQDRRDRASYEQYF. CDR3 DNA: TGCGCCAGCAGCCAGGATCGTCGGGACAGGGCTTCTTACGAGCAGTACTTC.

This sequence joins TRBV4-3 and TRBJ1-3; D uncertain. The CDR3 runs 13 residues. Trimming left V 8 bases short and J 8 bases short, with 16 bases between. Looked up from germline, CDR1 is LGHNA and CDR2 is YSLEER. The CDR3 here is CASQRVLGDTIYF. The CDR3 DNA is TGCGCCAGCCAGAGGGTTTTGGGAGACACCATATATTTT.

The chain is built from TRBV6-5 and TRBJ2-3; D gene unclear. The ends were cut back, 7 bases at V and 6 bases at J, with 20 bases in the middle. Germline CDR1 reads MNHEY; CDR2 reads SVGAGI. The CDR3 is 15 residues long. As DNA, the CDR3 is TGTGCCAGCACGCCACCCTCCGGGTCCCCCGATACGCAGTATTTT. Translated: CASTPPSGSPDTQYF.

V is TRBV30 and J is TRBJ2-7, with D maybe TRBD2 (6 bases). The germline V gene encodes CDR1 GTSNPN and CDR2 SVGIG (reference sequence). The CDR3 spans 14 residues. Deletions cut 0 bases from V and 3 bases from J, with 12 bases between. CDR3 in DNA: TGTGCCTGGAGTGTCGGGACTGGACGCTACGAGCAGTACTTC. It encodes CAWSVGTGRYEQYF. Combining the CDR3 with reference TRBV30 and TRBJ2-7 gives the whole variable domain SQTIHQWPATLVQPVGSPLSLECTVEGTSNPNLYWYRQAAGRGLQLLFYSVGIGQISSEVPQNLSASRPQDRQFILSSKKLLLSDSGFYLCAWSVGTGRYEQYFGPGTRLTVT.

CDR3 in DNA: TGTGCCAGCAGCTTGGGGTTTCCGGTGATTGAAGCTTTCTTT. Amino acid sequence: CASSLGFPVIEAFF. V gene TRBV5-4 combines with J gene TRBJ1-1; no clear D. From germline, CDR1 is SGHNT and CDR2 YYREEE (reference sequence). Between the trimmed V and J ends, which lost 0 bases and 7 bases, there was a span of 13 bases. This CDR3 has 14 residues.

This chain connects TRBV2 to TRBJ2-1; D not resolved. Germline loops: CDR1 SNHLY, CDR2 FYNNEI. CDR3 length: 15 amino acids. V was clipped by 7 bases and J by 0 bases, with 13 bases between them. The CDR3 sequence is CASNFFSGSYNEQFF. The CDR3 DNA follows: TGTGCCAGCAATTTCTTCTCGGGCTCCTACAATGAGCAGTTCTTC.

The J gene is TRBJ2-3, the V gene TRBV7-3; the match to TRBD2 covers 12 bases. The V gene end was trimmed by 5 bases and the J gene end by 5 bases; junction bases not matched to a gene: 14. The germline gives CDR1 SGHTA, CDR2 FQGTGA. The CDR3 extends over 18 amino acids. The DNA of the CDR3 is TGTGCCAGCAGCCCAAGGCGACTAGCGGGAGAAAGGGAAGATACGCAGTATTTT. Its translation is CASSPRRLAGEREDTQYF.

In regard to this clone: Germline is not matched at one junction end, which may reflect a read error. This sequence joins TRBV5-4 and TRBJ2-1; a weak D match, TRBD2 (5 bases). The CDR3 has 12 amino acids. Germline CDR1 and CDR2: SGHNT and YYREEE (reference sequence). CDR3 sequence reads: CASSVTRESAVF. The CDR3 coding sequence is TGTGCCAGCAGCGTGACTCGGGAAAGCGCAGTCTTC.

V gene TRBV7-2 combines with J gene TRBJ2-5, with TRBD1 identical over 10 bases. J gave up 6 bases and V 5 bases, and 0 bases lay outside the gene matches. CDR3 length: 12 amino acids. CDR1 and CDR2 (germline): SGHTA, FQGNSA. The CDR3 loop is CASSDRGQTQYF. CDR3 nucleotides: TGTGCCAGCAGCGACAGGGGGCAGACCCAGTACTTC.

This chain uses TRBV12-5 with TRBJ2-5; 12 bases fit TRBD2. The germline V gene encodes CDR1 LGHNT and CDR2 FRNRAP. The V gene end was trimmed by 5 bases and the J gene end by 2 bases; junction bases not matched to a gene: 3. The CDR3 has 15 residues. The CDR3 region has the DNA TGTGCTAGTGGTCGACTAGCGGGAGATCAAGAGACCCAGTACTTC. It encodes CASGRLAGDQETQYF. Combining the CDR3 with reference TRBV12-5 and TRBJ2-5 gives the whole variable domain DARVTQTPRHKVTEMGQEVTMRCQPILGHNTVFWYRQTMMQGLELLAYFRNRAPLDDSGMPKDRFSAEMPDATLATLKIQPSEPRDSAVYFCASGRLAGDQETQYFGPGTRLLVL.

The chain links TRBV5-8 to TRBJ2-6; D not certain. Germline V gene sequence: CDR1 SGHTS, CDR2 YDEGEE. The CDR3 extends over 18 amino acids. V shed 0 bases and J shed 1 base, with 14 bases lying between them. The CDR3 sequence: CASSLVHFIGSGANVLTF. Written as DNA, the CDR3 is TGTGCCAGCAGCTTGGTTCATTTCATCGGGTCTGGGGCCAACGTCCTGACTTTC.

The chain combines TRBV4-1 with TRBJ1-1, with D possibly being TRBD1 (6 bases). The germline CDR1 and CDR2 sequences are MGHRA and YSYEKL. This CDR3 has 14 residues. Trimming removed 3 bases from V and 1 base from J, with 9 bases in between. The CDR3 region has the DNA TGCGCCAGCAGCCAGAGGGGACAGAACACTGAAGCTTTCTTT. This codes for CASSQRGQNTEAFF.

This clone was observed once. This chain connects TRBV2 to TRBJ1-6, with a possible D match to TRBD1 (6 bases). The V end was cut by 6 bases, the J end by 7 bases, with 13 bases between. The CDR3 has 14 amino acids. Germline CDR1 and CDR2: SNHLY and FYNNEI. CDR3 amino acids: CASRMGAGNSPLHF. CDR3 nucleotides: TGTGCCAGCAGGATGGGGGCCGGGAATTCACCCCTCCACTTT.

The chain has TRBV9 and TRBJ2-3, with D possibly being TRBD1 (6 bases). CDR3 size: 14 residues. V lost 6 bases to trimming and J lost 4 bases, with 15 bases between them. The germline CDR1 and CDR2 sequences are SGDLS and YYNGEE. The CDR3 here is CASNLIGGADTQYF. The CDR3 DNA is TGTGCCAGCAATTTAATTGGGGGCGCAGATACGCAGTATTTT.

The CDR3 bases are TGTGCCAGCCACACTCCAACTAGCAGACCCTACGAGCAGTACTTC. Its protein product is CASHTPTSRPYEQYF. The chain joins TRBV28 to TRBJ2-7, with D perhaps matching TRBD2 (6 bases). CDR1 and CDR2 from the germline V gene are MDHEN and SYDVKM. CDR3 length equals 15 residues. V lost 8 bases to trimming and J lost 2 bases, with 19 bases between them.

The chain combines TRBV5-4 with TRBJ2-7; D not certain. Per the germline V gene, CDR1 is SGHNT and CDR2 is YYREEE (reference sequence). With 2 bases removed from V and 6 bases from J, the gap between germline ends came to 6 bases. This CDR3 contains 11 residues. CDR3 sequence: CASSLFSEQYF. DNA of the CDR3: TGTGCCAGCAGCTTATTCTCCGAGCAGTACTTC. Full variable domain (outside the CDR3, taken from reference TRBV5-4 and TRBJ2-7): ETGVTQSPTHLIKTRGQQVTLRCSSQSGHNTVSWYQQALGQGPQFIFQYYREEENGRGNFPPRFSGLQFPNYSSELNVNALELDDSALYLCASSLFSEQYFGPGTRLTVT.

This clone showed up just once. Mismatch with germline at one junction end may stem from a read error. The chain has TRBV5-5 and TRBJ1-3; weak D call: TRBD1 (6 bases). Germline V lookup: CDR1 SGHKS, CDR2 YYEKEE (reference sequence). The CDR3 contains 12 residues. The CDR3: CASSFRGLPPHF. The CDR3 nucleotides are TGTGCCAGCAGCTTCAGGGGACTACCCCCCCATTTT.

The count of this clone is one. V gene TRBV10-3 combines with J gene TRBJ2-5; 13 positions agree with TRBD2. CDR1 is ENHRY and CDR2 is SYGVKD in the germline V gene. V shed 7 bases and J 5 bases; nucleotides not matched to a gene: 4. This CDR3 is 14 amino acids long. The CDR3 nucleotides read TGTGCCATCAAGACTAGCGGGAGGATGGAGACCCAGTACTTC. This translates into CAIKTSGRMETQYF.

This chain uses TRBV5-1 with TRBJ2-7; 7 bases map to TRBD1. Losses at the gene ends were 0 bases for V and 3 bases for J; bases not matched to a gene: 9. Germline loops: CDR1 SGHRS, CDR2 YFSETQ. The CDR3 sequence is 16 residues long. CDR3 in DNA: TGCGCCAGCAGCTTGGCCGGAACAGGGGCTAACTACGAGCAGTACTTC. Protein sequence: CASSLAGTGANYEQYF.

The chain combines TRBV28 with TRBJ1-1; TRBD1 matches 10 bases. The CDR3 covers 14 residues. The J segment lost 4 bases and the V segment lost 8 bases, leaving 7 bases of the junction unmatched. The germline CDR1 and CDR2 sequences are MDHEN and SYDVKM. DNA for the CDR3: TGTGCCAGCCTCCCTGGGACAGGGGTCACTGAAGCTTTCTTT. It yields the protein CASLPGTGVTEAFF.